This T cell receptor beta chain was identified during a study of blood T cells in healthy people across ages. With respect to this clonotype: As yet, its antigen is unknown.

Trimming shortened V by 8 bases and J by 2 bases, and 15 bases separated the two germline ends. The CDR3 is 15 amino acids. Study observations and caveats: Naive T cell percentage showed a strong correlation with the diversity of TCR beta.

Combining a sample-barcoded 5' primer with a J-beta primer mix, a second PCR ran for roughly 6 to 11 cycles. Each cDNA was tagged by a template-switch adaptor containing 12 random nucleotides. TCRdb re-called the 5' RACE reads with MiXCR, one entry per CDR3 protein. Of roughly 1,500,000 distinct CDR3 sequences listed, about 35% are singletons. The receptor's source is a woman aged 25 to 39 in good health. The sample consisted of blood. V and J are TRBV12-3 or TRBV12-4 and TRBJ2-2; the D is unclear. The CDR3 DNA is TGTGCCAGCGGAAAAAGAACAGACAACACCGGGGAGCTGTTTTTT. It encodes CASGKRTDNTGELFF.